This is a list of T cell receptor beta chains from one sample in a study of neurological immune-mediated disorders. TCRdb fed the 5' RACE reads into MiXCR, producing one record per CDR3 protein. The sample shows roughly 100,000 distinct CDR3 sequences, roughly 4% of them seen only once. Sequencing input: PBMCs. Every receptor here comes from a woman under 30 with multiple sclerosis. CDR3s include the opening cysteine and the closing phenylalanine or tryptophan. A D gene is named only where the DNA matches it firmly. Size values are once, few and many counts, or a class for expanded clones, and some rows have none.

j_gene,abundance,d_gene,v_gene,CDR3nt,CDR3aa
TRBJ2-1,many,.,TRBV7-2,TGTGCCAGCAGCCCCCGGACGAACGAGCAGTTCTTC,CASSPRTNEQFF
TRBJ2-6,many,TRBD1,TRBV4-3,TGCGCCAGCAGCCAAGCGACAGGGTCCGGGGCCAACGTCCTGACTTTC,CASSQATGSGANVLTF
TRBJ2-1,few,.,TRBV11-3,TGTGCCAGCAGCCGCGTACGGGGGGCGACAGGTAATGAGCAGTTCTTC,CASSRVRGATGNEQFF
TRBJ2-5,.,TRBD1,TRBV13,TGTGCCAGCAGCTTCATCCGGGACAGGGAGGAGACCCAGTACTTC,CASSFIRDREETQYF
TRBJ1-1,many,.,TRBV5-1,TGCGCCAGCAGCTCGGTGGGGAACACTGAAGCTTTCTTT,CASSSVGNTEAFF
TRBJ1-3,many,.,TRBV4-1,TGCGCCAGCAGCCAAGCCCAACAGGGTAGAAACACCATATATTTT,CASSQAQQGRNTIYF
TRBJ1-2,many,TRBD1,TRBV5-1,TGCGCCAGCAGCTTGGAGGGACAGGATATCAGCTACACCTTC,CASSLEGQDISYTF
TRBJ1-2,many,TRBD1,TRBV25-1,TGTGCCAGCAGTGTGACAGGGGACTATGGCTACACCTTC,CASSVTGDYGYTF
TRBJ2-7,many,.,TRBV12-3/TRBV12-4,TGTGCCAGCCCCGCCGGGGGCTCCTACGAGCAGTACTTC,CASPAGGSYEQYF
TRBJ1-5,many,.,TRBV6-5,TGTGCCAGCAGCCCCCTGCTCACTAGCAATCAGCCCCAGCATTTT,CASSPLLTSNQPQHF
TRBJ1-1,once,.,TRBV20-1,TGCAGTGCTCCTGGACAGACCGAAGCTTTCTTT,CSAPGQTEAFF
TRBJ1-5,many,TRBD1,TRBV12-3/TRBV12-4,TGTGCCAGCAGTTCCAGGACAGGGGGTTCCAATCAGCCCCAGCATTTT,CASSSRTGGSNQPQHF
TRBJ1-2,many,.,TRBV25-1,TGTGCCAGCAGTGCCGGGCTAAACTATGGCTACACCTTC,CASSAGLNYGYTF
TRBJ1-5,.,.,TRBV6-6,TGTGCCAGCAGTCAAACAGGTTTAAATCAGCCCCAGCATTTT,CASSQTGLNQPQHF
TRBJ1-4,many,.,TRBV5-6,TGTGCCAGCAGCTGGTCGGGGAGTAGGGAAAAACTGTTTTTT,CASSWSGSREKLFF
TRBJ1-1,many,.,TRBV2,TGTGCCAGCAGGAGACAGGCGAACACTGAAGCTTTCTTT,CASRRQANTEAFF
TRBJ2-3,many,TRBD1,TRBV7-2,TGTGCCAGCAGCTCCCCGGGACAGGGGGCGGCTAGCACAGATACGCAGTATTTT,CASSSPGQGAASTDTQYF
TRBJ1-3,many,TRBD1,TRBV27,TGTGCCAGCAGTCAACCCCCGGACAGGGGGCCTGGAAACACCATATATTTT,CASSQPPDRGPGNTIYF
TRBJ2-1,many,TRBD1,TRBV5-1,TGCGCCAGCAGTCTAACAGGGGGGAGTCCCTACAATGAGCAGTTCTTC,CASSLTGGSPYNEQFF
TRBJ2-1,many,TRBD1,TRBV4-1,TGCGCCAGCAGCCCCGAGGTGGGGACAGCCTCCTACAATGAGCAGTTCTTC,CASSPEVGTASYNEQFF
TRBJ2-5,once,.,TRBV5-5,TGTGCCAGCAGTTATCTCCCCGGCGGCCAAGAGACCCAGTACTTC,CASSYLPGGQETQYF
TRBJ2-5,many,.,TRBV20-1,TGCAGTGCTAGGAAATCCCTTACCCAAGAGACCCAGTACTTC,CSARKSLTQETQYF
TRBJ2-2,many,TRBD1,TRBV7-9,TGTGCCAGCAGCTTACGGGACAGGGCCACCGGGGAGCTGTTTTTT,CASSLRDRATGELFF
TRBJ2-2,many,.,TRBV7-9,TGTGCCAGCAGCCCGACACTCGACACCGGGGAGCTGTTTTTT,CASSPTLDTGELFF
TRBJ2-5,many,TRBD1,TRBV7-9,TGTGCCAGCAGCACCGGGACAGGTCAAGAGACCCAGTACTTC,CASSTGTGQETQYF
TRBJ1-1,many,.,TRBV6-2/TRBV6-3,TGTGCCAGCAGCCCGATGGGGGGACATCTGAACACTGAAGCTTTCTTT,CASSPMGGHLNTEAFF
TRBJ1-1,many,.,TRBV5-1,TGCGCCAGCAGCCTAGAGGGCACTGAAGCTTTCTTT,CASSLEGTEAFF
TRBJ2-1,.,TRBD2,TRBV7-9,TGTGACAGCAGCAGGACTAGCCATGAGCAGTTCTTC,CDSSRTSHEQFF
TRBJ2-3,many,TRBD2,TRBV5-1,TGCGCCAGCAGCATACGCGGGACTAGCGGCACAGATACGCAGTATTTT,CASSIRGTSGTDTQYF
TRBJ2-1,few,.,TRBV20-1,TGCAGTGCTAGAGCGGGCGGGGAGCTCTACAATGAGCAGTTCTTC,CSARAGGELYNEQFF
TRBJ2-3,many,TRBD2,TRBV20-1,TGCAGTGGCTATAGCGGGAGAAGGGCAGATACGCAGTATTTT,CSGYSGRRADTQYF
TRBJ2-1,many,TRBD1,TRBV5-1,TGCGCCAGCAGCTCAGGACAGGGTCCTGCCAATGAGCAGTTCTTC,CASSSGQGPANEQFF